Listed here are 19 T cell receptor beta chains from one sample, sequenced in a study of blood T cell repertoires in COVID-19. Some clones are missing from TCRdb's copy, which holds only in-frame ones; the method was immunoSEQ multiplex PCR. Of more than 85,000 clones listed, around four fifths are singletons. The sequencing input was peripheral blood. All receptors derive from a woman in her seventies with acute or convalescent COVID-19.

The CDR3 is CASSSDGGGYNSPLHF. The CDR3 DNA is TGCGCCAGCAGCTCGGACGGGGGGGGATATAATTCACCCCTCCACTTT. The chain joins TRBV5-1 to TRBJ1-6, with a possible D match to TRBD1 (5 bases). V lost 3 bases and J 4 bases, leaving 14 bases between the germline ends. The CDR3 sequence is 16 residues long. CDR1 SGHRS and CDR2 YFSETQ come from the germline V gene. Filled out from reference TRBV5-1 and TRBJ1-6, the complete variable domain reads KAGVTQTPRYLIKTRGQQVTLSCSPISGHRSVSWYQQTPGQGLQFLFEYFSETQRNKGNFPGRFSGRQFSNSRSEMNVSTLELGDSALYLCASSSDGGGYNSPLHFGNGTRLTVT.

The chain carries TRBV24-1 and TRBJ2-3, with D possibly being TRBD2 (5 bases). CDR1 and CDR2 from the germline V gene are KGHDR and SFDVKD. Deletions cut 4 bases from V and 5 bases from J, with 12 bases between. The CDR3 runs to 14 residues. In DNA form, the CDR3 reads TGTGCCACCAGTGAGGGGAGTTCTAGAGATACGCAGTATTTT. As protein: CATSEGSSRDTQYF.

The J gene is TRBJ1-4, the V gene TRBV18; 7 nucleotides align to TRBD1. The CDR3 consists of 15 residues. V shed 1 base and J 14 bases; nucleotides not matched to a gene: 13. Germline CDR1 is KGHSH and CDR2 is LQKENI. DNA of the CDR3: TGTGCCAGCTCACCACGCGCTGGACAGGTAGGGAGGCTGTTTTTT. Translated: CASSPRAGQVGRLFF.

The V call is TRBV7-9, the J call TRBJ1-5; perhaps TRBD1 as D (5 bases). The V end lost 0 bases, the J end lost 3 bases, and 9 bases lay between the germline ends. This CDR3 region has 15 residues. The germline CDR1 and CDR2 sequences are SEHNR and FQNEAQ (reference sequence). CDR3 DNA: TGTGCCAGCAGCTTAGCCGGGACTTTCAATCAGCCCCAGCATTTT. It codes for CASSLAGTFNQPQHF.

This chain uses TRBV6-1 with TRBJ2-7; D possibly corresponds to TRBD1 (5 bases). The CDR3 runs to 13 residues. V shed 2 bases and J shed 2 bases, with 7 bases lying between them. Germline V gene sequence: CDR1 MNHNS, CDR2 SASEGT. The CDR3 loop reads CASSELRAYEQYF. The CDR3 DNA follows: TGTGCCAGCAGTGAACTCAGGGCCTACGAGCAGTACTTC.

This clone has just one count. J is TRBJ1-2 and V is TRBV6-5; 7 bases are a match to TRBD1. Trimming removed 0 bases from V and 8 bases from J; junction bases left unmatched: 3. The CDR3 sequence is 13 residues long. Germline V gene data show CDR1 as MNHEY and CDR2 as SVGAGI. This chain's CDR3 is CASSYSQGHGYTF. The CDR3 DNA sequence: TGTGCCAGCAGTTACTCACAGGGGCACGGCTACACCTTC.

The chain recombines TRBV28 with TRBJ1-3, with 8 bases fitting TRBD1. Germline V gene sequence: CDR1 MDHEN, CDR2 SYDVKM. CDR3 length: 15 residues. V gave up 8 bases and J gave up 4 bases; unmatched junction bases: 10. The CDR3 bases are TGTGCCAGCGGTCGGACAGGGCTCGCCGGAAACACCATATATTTT. It encodes CASGRTGLAGNTIYF.

The chain links TRBV5-1 to TRBJ1-2; 9 positions match TRBD1. CDR1 and CDR2 from the germline V gene are SGHRS and YFSETQ. The CDR3 runs to 13 residues. Losses at the gene ends were 2 bases for V and 5 bases for J; bases not matched to a gene: 1. In DNA, the CDR3 is TGCGCCAGCAGCTTCGGGACAGGGTATGGCTACACCTTC. The encoded protein is CASSFGTGYGYTF.

This clone was observed a few times. The V and J genes are TRBV5-1 and TRBJ1-1, with D hard to call. The CDR3 consists of 17 residues. Germline loops: CDR1 SGHRS, CDR2 YFSETQ. Trimming took off 2 bases at V and 4 bases at J, with 21 bases between the two ends. DNA for the CDR3: TGCGCCAGCAGCTTCCAAGGGAGGGTGGGAGTGGGCACTGAAGCTTTCTTT. It specifies CASSFQGRVGVGTEAFF.

This chain links TRBV2 with TRBJ1-2; D may be TRBD1 (5 bases). This CDR3 region has 14 residues. Germline V gene lookup returns CDR1 SNHLY and CDR2 FYNNEI. The V gene lost 4 bases and the J gene lost 5 bases, with 14 bases spanning the gap. DNA of the CDR3: TGTGCCAGCAGTGCCCGACAGACCTCATATGGCTACACCTTC. Translated, it gives CASSARQTSYGYTF.

The chain has TRBV5-4 and TRBJ2-5, with a possible D match to TRBD1 (6 bases). V lost 2 bases and J lost 2, with 7 bases in between. Germline values: CDR1 SGHNT, CDR2 YYREEE (reference sequence). The CDR3 length is 13 residues. The CDR3 loop reads CASSFDRQETQYF. The CDR3 DNA sequence: TGTGCCAGCAGCTTTGACAGGCAAGAGACCCAGTACTTC.

This chain links TRBV28 with TRBJ2-5, with D maybe TRBD2 (7 bases). CDR3 length: 16 amino acids. Germline lookup yields CDR1 MDHEN and CDR2 SYDVKM. V was trimmed by 8 bases and J by 2 bases, leaving 21 bases between them. The CDR3 coding sequence is TGTGCCAGCGGAACTTGGGGAGGGGGAAGTCAAGAGACCCAGTACTTC. It yields the protein CASGTWGGGSQETQYF.

This clone was observed a single time. The chain carries TRBV7-9 and TRBJ2-1; possible D gene TRBD2, 6 bases. The CDR3 contains 14 residues. Between the trimmed V and J ends, which lost 3 bases and 1 base, there was a span of 7 bases. Germline CDR1 is SEHNR and CDR2 is FQNEAQ (reference sequence). CDR3 sequence (DNA): TGTGCCAGCAGCTTGGGACTTTCCTACAATGAGCAGTTCTTC. Its translation: CASSLGLSYNEQFF. The full variable domain, with the rest looked up from reference TRBV7-9 and TRBJ2-1, is DTGVSQNPRHKITKRGQNVTFRCDPISEHNRLYWYRQTLGQGPEFLTYFQNEAQLEKSRLLSDRFSAERPKGSFSTLEIQRTEQGDSAMYLCASSLGLSYNEQFFGPGTRLTVL.

J is TRBJ1-3 and V is TRBV12-3 or TRBV12-4, with D hard to call. The CDR3 contains 12 residues. Deletions cut 5 bases from V and 6 bases from J, with 8 bases between. This CDR3 reads CASSLGLNTIYF. The CDR3 DNA reads as TGTGCCAGCAGTCTTGGGCTAAACACCATATATTTT.

The chain joins TRBV10-2 to TRBJ1-1; 8 bases agree with TRBD1. Germline trimming cut 4 bases from V and 1 base from J; bases unmatched to any gene: 2. Germline V gene sequence: CDR1 WSHSY, CDR2 SAAADI. This CDR3 comprises 14 residues. The CDR3 DNA is TGCGCCAGCAGTGGGACAGGGACGAACACTGAAGCTTTCTTT. Translating it yields CASSGTGTNTEAFF.

V and J are TRBV2 and TRBJ1-2; D is perhaps TRBD1 (6 bases). Germline CDR1 is SNHLY and CDR2 is FYNNEI. Trimming pared 4 bases from V and 0 bases from J, leaving 9 bases between. The CDR3 is 14 amino acids. In nucleotides, the CDR3 is TGTGCCAGCAGTGGCGCAGGGGCTAACTATGGCTACACCTTC. Protein: CASSGAGANYGYTF.

The sample holds one count of this clone. The rearrangement links TRBV5-1 to TRBJ2-7; D unresolved. This CDR3 comprises 16 residues. Germline-derived CDR1 and CDR2 are SGHRS and YFSETQ. Trimming stripped 1 base from V and 0 bases from J, with 14 bases between. CDR3 residues: CASSLTVTISSYEQYF. The CDR3 DNA follows: TGCGCCAGCAGCTTGACCGTGACAATTAGCTCCTACGAGCAGTACTTC.

V and J are TRBV11-2 and TRBJ2-5, with 12 nucleotides matching TRBD1. Trimming cost V 5 bases and J 3 bases; bases outside gene matches: 4. The CDR3 is 15 residues long. From germline, CDR1 is SGHAT and CDR2 FQNNGV. The CDR3 DNA reads as TGTGCCAGCAGCCCGGGGACAGGGGGCGAAGAGACCCAGTACTTC. Residues: CASSPGTGGEETQYF.

This clone was found a few times. J is TRBJ1-3 and V is TRBV6-5; D is undetermined. The CDR3 length is 14 residues. CDR1 and CDR2 from the germline V gene are MNHEY and SVGAGI. V lost 3 bases, J lost 2 bases, and 8 bases lay in between. CDR3 sequence: CASSYSGAGNTIYF. The CDR3 DNA follows: TGTGCCAGCAGTTATTCCGGTGCTGGAAACACCATATATTTT.